Presented here are 8 T cell receptor beta chains from one specimen sequenced in a study of beta chain features in type 1 diabetes. Every isolated RNA sample was fully reverse transcribed, so sequencing captured expressed TCRB transcripts. Sequencing was performed with immunoSEQ multiplex PCR; in TCRdb, only in-frame clones are kept and a portion is missing. The sample lists 130,000 to 150,000 clones; more than 9% were seen once. The sample taken for sequencing was naive CD4+ T cells from blood. All receptors derive from a man between 18 and 29 years old in good health.

The chain uses TRBV28 and TRBJ1-2; 9 nucleotides agree with TRBD1. From germline, CDR1 is MDHEN and CDR2 SYDVKM. J was trimmed by 5 bases and V by 6 bases; bases with no gene match: 10. This CDR3 has 15 amino acids. CDR3 sequence (DNA): TGTGCCAGCAGCCCCCCGGGACAGGGATTTTATGGCTACACCTTC. Its protein product is CASSPPGQGFYGYTF.

The rearrangement links TRBV30 to TRBJ2-7, with 7 bases identical to TRBD2. Germline V gives CDR1 GTSNPN, CDR2 SVGIG (reference sequence). The CDR3 has 13 amino acids. J lost 6 bases, V lost 1 base, and 6 bases had no gene match. The CDR3 protein is CAWSALGGSEQYF. CDR3 in DNA: TGTGCCTGGAGTGCTTTGGGGGGGAGCGAGCAGTACTTC.

This clone was seen only a few times. This chain connects TRBV30 to TRBJ1-4, with D possibly being TRBD1 (5 bases). With 5 bases removed from V and 8 bases from J, the gap between germline ends came to 15 bases. Per germline, CDR1 GTSNPN and CDR2 SVGIG (reference sequence). This CDR3 spans 13 amino acids. CDR3 sequence reads: CAWERKQEEKLFF. Written as DNA, the CDR3 is TGTGCCTGGGAACGGAAACAGGAGGAAAAACTGTTTTTT. The entire variable domain, with the rest obtained from reference TRBV30 and TRBJ1-4, is as follows: SQTIHQWPATLVQPVGSPLSLECTVEGTSNPNLYWYRQAAGRGLQLLFYSVGIGQISSEVPQNLSASRPQDRQFILSSKKLLLSDSGFYLCAWERKQEEKLFFGSGTQLSVL.

This clone was found a few times. CDR3 DNA: TGCGCCAGCAGCCAAGATAGGGAGCGCCGTTCGCCCTACAATGAGCAGTTCTTC. Translating gives CASSQDRERRSPYNEQFF. This chain uses TRBV4-1 with TRBJ2-1, with D perhaps matching TRBD2 (5 bases). This CDR3 is 18 amino acids long. Germline V CDR1 and CDR2: MGHRA, YSYEKL. V shed 0 bases and J shed 2 bases, with 17 bases lying between them.

This clone was detected only a few times. This chain links TRBV4-1 with TRBJ2-7; 8 nucleotides line up with TRBD1. J was trimmed by 0 bases and V by 0 bases; bases with no gene match: 7. The CDR3 runs to 17 residues. The V gene's germline CDR1 is MGHRA and CDR2 YSYEKL. CDR3 DNA sequence: TGCGCCAGCAGCCAAGATTCGGATGGGACAGGCTCCTACGAGCAGTACTTC. This sequence encodes CASSQDSDGTGSYEQYF.

The J gene is TRBJ1-6, the V gene TRBV4-3; D unresolved. CDR1 is LGHNA, CDR2 YSLEER, per germline. CDR3 length: 15 amino acids. The V end lost 1 base, the J end lost 0 bases, and 4 bases lay between the germline ends. This CDR3 is CASSQALSYNSPLHF. In DNA form, the CDR3 reads TGCGCCAGCAGCCAAGCACTCTCCTATAATTCACCCCTCCACTTT.

The chain combines TRBV15 with TRBJ2-2; D is uncertain. Per the germline V gene, CDR1 is LNHNV and CDR2 is YYDKDF (reference sequence). The V gene lost 4 bases and the J gene lost 1 base, with 16 bases spanning the gap. The CDR3 has 17 amino acids. The CDR3: CATSKELDMLNTGELFF. CDR3 sequence (DNA): TGTGCCACCAGCAAGGAACTTGACATGCTGAACACCGGGGAGCTGTTTTTT.

This clone was seen more than once but under ten times. The chain links TRBV5-1 to TRBJ1-1; 10 bases map to TRBD1. Germline loops: CDR1 SGHRS, CDR2 YFSETQ. With 6 bases clipped from V and 1 base from J, the junction kept 6 bases outside the gene matches. The CDR3 spans 15 residues. DNA of the CDR3: TGCGCCAGCACCGGACAGGGGGGCTCGAACACTGAAGCTTTCTTT. Translation gives CASTGQGGSNTEAFF.